Here is one T cell receptor beta chain with its context. Authors' analysis steps: Reference gene primer amplification gave nucleated cell count estimates. Some clones are missing from TCRdb's copy, which holds only in-frame ones; the method was immunoSEQ multiplex PCR. V and J calls and clone size are copied from that table; D and trimming were computed from the DNA. The table has 150,000 to 200,000 clones, less than 90% seen once. This sample was included in a study of blood T cell repertoires in COVID-19. Across the whole study: COVID-19 samples collected from the United States, Italy and Spain covered acute and convalescent phases. T cells, B-cell-depleted T cells, or PBMCs provided the cDNA or gDNA that served as material.

Followed over time, Seattle patients had been enrolled while infection was active. What was sequenced was peripheral blood. The clonotype was recovered from a woman aged 55-69 years with COVID-19, enrolled during active disease.

The CDR3, as DNA: TGTGCCAGCAGCGTCGCGACTAGGCTCGACAATGAGCAGTTCTTC. Translating it yields CASSVATRLDNEQFF. The V gene is TRBV9, the J gene TRBJ2-1; D may be TRBD2 (6 bases). CDR3 length: 15 amino acids. The germline V gene encodes CDR1 SGDLS and CDR2 YYNGEE. Trimming cost V 2 bases and J 5 bases, with 14 bases left between them. Filled out from reference TRBV9 and TRBJ2-1, the complete variable domain reads DSGVTQTPKHLITATGQRVTLRCSPRSGDLSVYWYQQSLDQGLQFLIQYYNGEERAKGNILERFSAQQFPDLHSELNLSSLELGDSALYFCASSVATRLDNEQFFGPGTRLTVL.